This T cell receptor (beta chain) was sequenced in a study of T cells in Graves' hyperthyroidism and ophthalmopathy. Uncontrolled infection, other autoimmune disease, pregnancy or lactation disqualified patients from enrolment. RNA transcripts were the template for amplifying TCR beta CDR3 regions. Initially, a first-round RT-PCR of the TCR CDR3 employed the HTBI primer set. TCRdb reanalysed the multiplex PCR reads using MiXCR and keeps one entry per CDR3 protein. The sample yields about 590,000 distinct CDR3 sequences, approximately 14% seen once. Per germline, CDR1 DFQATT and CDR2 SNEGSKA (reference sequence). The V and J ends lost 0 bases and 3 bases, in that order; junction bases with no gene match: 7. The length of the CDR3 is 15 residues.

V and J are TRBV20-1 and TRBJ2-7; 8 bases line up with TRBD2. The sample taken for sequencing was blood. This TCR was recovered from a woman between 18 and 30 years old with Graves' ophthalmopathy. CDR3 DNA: TGCAGTGCTAGAGATGGCGGGAGGTCCAACTACGAGCAGTACTTC. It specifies CSARDGGRSNYEQYF.